One sample yielded the 19 T cell receptor beta chains listed below, sequenced in a study of regulatory T cells in long-lasting Graves disease. Time point: newly diagnosed GD, antithyroid drugs for less than 3 months. The TCR library used RNA extracted from PBMCs. CDR3-region Arm-PCR and iRepertoire HTBI primers produced the TCR beta libraries. TCRdb re-derived calls from the multiplex PCR reads in MiXCR, one entry per CDR3 protein. The sample holds 200,000 to 250,000 distinct CDR3 sequences, roughly 19% seen once. The same data also went into a second study, on T cells in Graves' hyperthyroidism and ophthalmopathy.

The specimen comprised peripheral blood mononuclear cells (PBMCs), sampled at new diagnosis, from a patient treated with antithyroid drugs. The receptors come from a woman aged 25 to 39 with Graves disease.

This clonotype was seen ten or more times. This rearrangement joins TRBV12-5 to TRBJ2-1; D might be TRBD1 or TRBD2, each matching 5 bases. Germline V gene lookup returns CDR1 LGHNT and CDR2 FRNRAP. This CDR3 region has 15 residues. Between the trimmed V and J ends, which lost 6 bases and 0 bases, there was a span of 12 bases. CDR3: CASGPPGGSYNEQFF. Written as DNA, the CDR3 is TGTGCTAGTGGCCCCCCTGGGGGCTCCTACAATGAGCAGTTCTTC.

The gene calls are TRBV28 and TRBJ1-5; 9 bases agree with TRBD1. The germline V gene has CDR1 MDHEN and CDR2 SYDVKM. There are 13 residues in the CDR3. Germline trimming cut 10 bases from V and 11 bases from J; bases unmatched to any gene: 12. Here the CDR3 reads CAIRTGVEVAQHF. The DNA of the CDR3 is TGTGCCATCCGGACAGGGGTGGAGGTGGCCCAGCATTTT.

This clonotype was picked up many times. The rearrangement joins TRBV10-3 to TRBJ2-5; D possibly corresponds to TRBD1 (6 bases). The CDR3 consists of 15 residues. Per germline, CDR1 ENHRY and CDR2 SYGVKD. The V end was cut by 3 bases, the J end by 5 bases, with 16 bases between. The CDR3 nucleotides are TGTGCCATCAGTGATCCGGGACATCTGAGCGAGACCCAGTACTTC. It specifies CAISDPGHLSETQYF.

This clonotype was detected many times. This chain links TRBV4-1 with TRBJ2-2; D is ambiguous. The germline gives CDR1 MGHRA, CDR2 YSYEKL. There are 16 residues in the CDR3. V was clipped by 0 bases and J by 6 bases, with 14 bases between them. CDR3 in DNA: TGCGCCAGCAGCCAAGAAGGCACACCTAAGTCCGGGGAGCTGTTTTTT. Translating gives CASSQEGTPKSGELFF.

In this sample, this clonotype turned up many times. The chain combines TRBV24-1 with TRBJ2-5; D is possibly TRBD2 (6 bases). Germline CDR1 reads KGHDR; CDR2 reads SFDVKD. Trimming cost V 3 bases and J 2 bases, with 9 bases left between them. This CDR3 region has 14 residues. CDR3 nucleotide sequence: TGTGCCACCAGTGATCCGGGACTGCAAGAGACCCAGTACTTC. Amino acids: CATSDPGLQETQYF.

There are a few counts of this clonotype. A much larger clone differs from this one at a single base, so this may be a read error. The gene calls are TRBV2 and TRBJ2-3; possible D gene TRBD1, 6 bases. The J call is doubtful: the DNA matches TRBJ2-7 better. The CDR3 is made up of 15 amino acids. Germline CDR1 is SNHLY and CDR2 is FYNNEI. CDR3 region: CAGRGRTPLPYEQYF. The CDR3 nucleotides are TGTGCCGGCAGGGGTAGGACCCCGTTACCCTACGAGCAGTACTTC.

This clonotype has a count of ten or more. The chain joins TRBV28 to TRBJ1-5; D is unclear. CDR1 and CDR2 (germline): MDHEN, SYDVKM. This CDR3 spans 15 amino acids. V lost 1 base and J 0 bases, leaving 7 bases between the germline ends. Here the CDR3 reads CASSLSGFSNQPQHF. The CDR3 DNA follows: TGTGCCAGCAGTTTATCCGGGTTTAGCAATCAGCCCCAGCATTTT.

The table lists this clonotype with many counts. The rearrangement uses TRBV4-2 and TRBJ2-2; 8 bases fit TRBD1. J was trimmed by 1 base and V by 4 bases; bases with no gene match: 5. CDR1 and CDR2 from the germline V gene are LGHNA and YNFKEQ. The CDR3 runs 16 residues. CDR3 protein: CASSPRTGMNTGELFF. The DNA of the CDR3 is TGTGCCAGCAGCCCACGGACAGGGATGAACACCGGGGAGCTGTTTTTT.

This clonotype was recorded at least ten times. The V gene is TRBV6-5, the J gene TRBJ1-6; weak D call: TRBD1 (6 bases). From germline, CDR1 is MNHEY and CDR2 SVGAGI. The CDR3 sequence is 15 residues long. The V gene lost 2 bases and the J gene lost 7 bases, with 12 bases spanning the gap. The CDR3 DNA reads as TGTGCCAGCAGTTACGGAACAGGGCAGAATTCACCCCTCCACTTT. Translated: CASSYGTGQNSPLHF.

The chain couples TRBV28 to TRBJ2-2; 10 bases line up with TRBD2. The CDR3 runs to 17 residues. J was trimmed by 5 bases and V by 4 bases; bases with no gene match: 10. The germline gives CDR1 MDHEN, CDR2 SYDVKM. DNA for the CDR3: TGTGCCAGCAGTTCCCCCCCAGGGACTAGCGCAACCGGGGAGCTGTTTTTT. Residues: CASSSPPGTSATGELFF.

On this clonotype itself: A much more abundant neighbour one base away suggests this may be a read error. V gene TRBV6-2 or TRBV6-3 combines with J gene TRBJ1-1, with no clear D. V shed 4 bases and J shed 2 bases, with 20 bases lying between them. Germline CDR1 MNHEY, CDR2 SVGEGT. This CDR3 contains 17 residues. In DNA form, the CDR3 reads TGTGCCAGCAGTTGGGAGTCGGCTCGACCAACTAACACTGAAGCTTTCTTT. It yields the protein CASSWESARPTNTEAFF.

At least ten counts were recorded for this clonotype. This sequence joins TRBV19 and TRBJ1-5, with D tentatively TRBD1 (5 bases). The CDR3 runs 16 residues. Looked up from germline, CDR1 is LNHDA and CDR2 is SQIVND (reference sequence). Trimming stripped 5 bases from V and 1 base from J, with 15 bases between. Written as DNA, the CDR3 is TGTGCCAGTAGTCCTCGGGGGGAATGGAGCAATCAGCCCCAGCATTTT. Its translation is CASSPRGEWSNQPQHF.

Comments on this clonotype: This could be a read error, since a much larger clone is one nucleotide away. This chain uses TRBV29-1 with TRBJ2-5; perhaps TRBD2 as D (6 bases). The CDR3 is 12 amino acids. Trimming removed 4 bases at V and 2 bases at J, with 8 bases between. The germline CDR1 and CDR2 sequences are SQVTM and ANQGSEA. The CDR3 nucleotides are TGCAGCGTTGGGGGGAGGCAAGAGACCCAGTACTTC. Encoded protein: CSVGGRQETQYF.

This clonotype was seen repeatedly, ten times or more. The chain couples TRBV11-2 to TRBJ1-5, with a possible D match to TRBD1 (6 bases). V lost 5 bases, J lost 0 bases, and 14 bases lay in between. This CDR3 is built from 16 residues. In germline, CDR1 is SGHAT, CDR2 FQNNGV. The CDR3 here is CASSREGTLSNQPQHF. The CDR3 nucleotides read TGTGCCAGCAGCCGGGAAGGGACACTTAGCAATCAGCCCCAGCATTTT.

The table lists this clonotype with a count of one. The CDR3 protein is CASTRINGYTF. The CDR3 nucleotides are TGTGCCAGCACTCGTATCAATGGCTACACCTTC. This rearrangement joins TRBV6-1 to TRBJ1-2; D is unresolved. The CDR3 consists of 11 residues. Between the trimmed V and J ends, which lost 7 bases and 6 bases, there was a span of 9 bases. The V gene's germline CDR1 is MNHNS and CDR2 SASEGT.

The chain links TRBV7-9 to TRBJ2-3; no firm D call. The CDR3 runs 14 residues. Germline V lookup: CDR1 SEHNR, CDR2 FQNEAQ (reference sequence). The V end was cut by 4 bases, the J end by 5 bases, with 13 bases between. CDR3 sequence reads: CASSSVARIDTQYF. DNA of the CDR3: TGTGCCAGCAGCTCAGTCGCTAGAATAGATACGCAGTATTTT.

This clonotype occurred many times. The J gene is TRBJ1-4, the V gene TRBV6-1, with D possibly matching TRBD1 (5 bases). Per germline, CDR1 MNHNS and CDR2 SASEGT. V was trimmed by 1 base and J by 7 bases, leaving 16 bases between them. The CDR3 contains 16 residues. The CDR3 loop is CASSEGKGPAVEKLFF. Here the CDR3 DNA reads TGTGCCAGCAGTGAAGGGAAGGGGCCGGCGGTTGAAAAACTGTTTTTT.

This clonotype was recorded many times. The CDR3 region has the DNA TGCAGTGCTAGGGGACAGGGCCCCTATAATTCACCCCTCCACTTT. Its translation: CSARGQGPYNSPLHF. J is TRBJ1-6 and V is TRBV20-1; 9 bases map to TRBD1. Unmatched junction bases numbered 2, after V lost 3 bases and J lost 2 bases. The CDR3 length is 15 residues. CDR1 is DFQATT and CDR2 is SNEGSKA in the germline V gene (reference sequence).

This clonotype showed up many times. This rearrangement joins TRBV12-3 or TRBV12-4 to TRBJ1-1, with D perhaps matching TRBD1 (5 bases). The CDR3 is 18 residues long. V lost 6 bases to trimming and J lost 3 bases, with 26 bases between them. The chain's CDR3 is CASRKGKLGRSSYTEAFF. The CDR3 nucleotides read TGTGCCAGCAGGAAGGGAAAATTGGGACGGTCAAGCTACACTGAAGCTTTCTTT.